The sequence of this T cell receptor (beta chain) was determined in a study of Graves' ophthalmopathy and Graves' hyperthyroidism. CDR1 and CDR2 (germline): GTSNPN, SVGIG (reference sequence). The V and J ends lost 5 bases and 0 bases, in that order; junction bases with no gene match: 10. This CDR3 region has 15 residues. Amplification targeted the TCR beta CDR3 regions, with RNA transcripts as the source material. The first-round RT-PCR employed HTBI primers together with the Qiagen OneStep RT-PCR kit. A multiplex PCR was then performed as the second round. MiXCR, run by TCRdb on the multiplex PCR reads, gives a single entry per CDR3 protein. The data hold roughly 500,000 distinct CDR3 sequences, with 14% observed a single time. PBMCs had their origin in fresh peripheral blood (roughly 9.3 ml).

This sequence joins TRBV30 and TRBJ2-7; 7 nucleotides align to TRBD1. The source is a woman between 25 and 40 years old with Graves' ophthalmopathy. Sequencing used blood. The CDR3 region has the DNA TGTGCCTGGGACATGGGACAGTTGGGCTCCTACGAGCAGTACTTC. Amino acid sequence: CAWDMGQLGSYEQYF. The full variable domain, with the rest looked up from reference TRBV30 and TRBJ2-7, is SQTIHQWPATLVQPVGSPLSLECTVEGTSNPNLYWYRQAAGRGLQLLFYSVGIGQISSEVPQNLSASRPQDRQFILSSKKLLLSDSGFYLCAWDMGQLGSYEQYFGPGTRLTVT.